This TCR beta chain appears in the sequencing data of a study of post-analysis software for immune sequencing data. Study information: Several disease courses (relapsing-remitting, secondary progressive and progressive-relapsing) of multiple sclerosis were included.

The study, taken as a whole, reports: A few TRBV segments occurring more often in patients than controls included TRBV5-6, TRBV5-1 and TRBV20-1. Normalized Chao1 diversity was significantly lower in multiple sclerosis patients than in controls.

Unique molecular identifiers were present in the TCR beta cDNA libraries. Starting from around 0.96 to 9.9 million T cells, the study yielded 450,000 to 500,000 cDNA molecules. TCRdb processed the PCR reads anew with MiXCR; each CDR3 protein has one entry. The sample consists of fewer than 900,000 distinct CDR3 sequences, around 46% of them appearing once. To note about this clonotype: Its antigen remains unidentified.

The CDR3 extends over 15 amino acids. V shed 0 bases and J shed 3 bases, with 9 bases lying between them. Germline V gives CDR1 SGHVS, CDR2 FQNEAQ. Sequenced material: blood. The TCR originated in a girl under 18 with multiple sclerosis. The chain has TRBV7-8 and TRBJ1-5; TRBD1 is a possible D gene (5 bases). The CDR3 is CASSLAGQFNQPQHF. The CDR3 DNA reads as TGTGCCAGCAGCTTAGCGGGGCAGTTCAATCAGCCCCAGCATTTT. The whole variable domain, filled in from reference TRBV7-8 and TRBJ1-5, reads GAGVSQSPRYKVAKRGQDVALRCDPISGHVSLFWYQQALGQGPEFLTYFQNEAQLDKSGLPSDRFFAERPEGSVSTLKIQRTQQEDSAVYLCASSLAGQFNQPQHFGDGTRLSIL.